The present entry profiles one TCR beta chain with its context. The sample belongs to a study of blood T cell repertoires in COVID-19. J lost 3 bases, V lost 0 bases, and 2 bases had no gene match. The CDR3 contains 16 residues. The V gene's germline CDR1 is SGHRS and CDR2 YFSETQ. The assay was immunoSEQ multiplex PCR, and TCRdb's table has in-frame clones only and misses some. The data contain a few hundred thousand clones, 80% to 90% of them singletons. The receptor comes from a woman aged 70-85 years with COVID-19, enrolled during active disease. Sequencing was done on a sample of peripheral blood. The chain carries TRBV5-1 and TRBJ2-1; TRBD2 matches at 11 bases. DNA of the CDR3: TGCGCCAGCAGCTTGGCAACTAGCGGGAGCTACAATGAGCAGTTCTTC. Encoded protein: CASSLATSGSYNEQFF.